This T cell receptor (beta chain) comes out of a study of T cells in Graves' hyperthyroidism and ophthalmopathy. About the study: At initial diagnosis, before any treatment had begun, peripheral blood was obtained. General study results and limits: Most expanded thyroid clonotypes above 0.001 recurred in blood.

RNA transcripts were the template for amplifying TCR beta CDR3 regions. A set of HTBI primers served as the primers for a first-round RT-PCR of the TCR CDR3. TCRdb independently ran MiXCR on the multiplex PCR reads; one entry per CDR3 protein. The table has under 650,000 distinct CDR3 sequences, around 16% seen once; the top ten hold less than 4.5%. Worth noting for this clonotype: Its antigen is currently unknown. A much larger clone differs from this one at a single base, so this may be a read error.

Graves' hyperthyroidism without ophthalmopathy progression within 18 months was termed stable. Hyperthyroidism in the patients, aged 18 to 65, was newly diagnosed and under 2 months in duration. Sequencing was done on a sample of blood. This receptor was identified in a woman aged 25 to 39 with Graves' hyperthyroidism.

The CDR3 protein is CASSDNSNQPQHF. In DNA, the CDR3 is TGTGCCAGCAGTGATAATAGCAATCAGCCCCAGCATTTT. This rearrangement joins TRBV6-1 to TRBJ1-5; D is unclear. Germline CDR1 reads MNHNS; CDR2 reads SASEGT. This CDR3 comprises 13 residues. Deletions cut 3 bases from V and 0 bases from J, with 3 bases between.